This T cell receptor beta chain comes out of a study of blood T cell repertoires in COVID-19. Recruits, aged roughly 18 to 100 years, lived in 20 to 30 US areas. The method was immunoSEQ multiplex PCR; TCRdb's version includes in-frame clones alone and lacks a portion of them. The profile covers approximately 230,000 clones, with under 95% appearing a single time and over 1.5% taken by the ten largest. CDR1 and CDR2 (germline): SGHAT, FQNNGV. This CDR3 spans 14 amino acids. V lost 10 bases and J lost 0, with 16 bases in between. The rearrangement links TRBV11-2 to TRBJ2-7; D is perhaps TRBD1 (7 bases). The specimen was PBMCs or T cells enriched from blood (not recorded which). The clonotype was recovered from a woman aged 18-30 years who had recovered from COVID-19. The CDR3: CATRRDRASYEQYF. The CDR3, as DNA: TGTGCCACACGGAGGGACAGAGCCTCCTACGAGCAGTACTTC.